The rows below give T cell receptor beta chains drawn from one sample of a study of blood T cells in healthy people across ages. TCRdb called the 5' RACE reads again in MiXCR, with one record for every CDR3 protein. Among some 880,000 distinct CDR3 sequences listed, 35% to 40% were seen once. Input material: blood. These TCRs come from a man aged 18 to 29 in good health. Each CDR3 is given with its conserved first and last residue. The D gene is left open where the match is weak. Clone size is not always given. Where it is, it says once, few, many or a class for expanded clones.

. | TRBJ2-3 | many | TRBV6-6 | CASSYRGGADTQYF | TGTGCCAGCAGTTACAGGGGGGGGGCAGATACGCAGTATTTT
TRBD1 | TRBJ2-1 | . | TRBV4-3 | CASSQEIGTAYNEQFF | TGCGCCAGCAGCCAAGAGATCGGGACAGCGTACAATGAGCAGTTCTTC
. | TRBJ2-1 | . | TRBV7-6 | CASSLDRDRQFF | TGTGCCAGCAGCTTAGACCGGGATCGGCAGTTCTTC
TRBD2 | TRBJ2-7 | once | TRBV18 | CASSLLTSNNEQYF | TGTGCCAGCTCACTCCTGACTAGCAACAATGAGCAGTACTTC
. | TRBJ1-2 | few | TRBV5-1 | CASSLGSDGGYGYTF | TGCGCCAGCAGCTTGGGTTCGGACGGTGGCTATGGCTACACCTTC
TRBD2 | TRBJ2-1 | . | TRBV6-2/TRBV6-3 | CAGSPLAGGIGEQFF | TGTGCCGGCAGCCCTCTAGCGGGGGGGATTGGTGAGCAGTTCTTC
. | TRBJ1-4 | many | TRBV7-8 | CASSPDGTANEKLFF | TGTGCCAGCAGCCCAGACGGGACCGCCAATGAAAAACTGTTTTTT
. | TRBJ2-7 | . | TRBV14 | CASSPRQSYNEQYF | TGTGCCAGCAGCCCTAGACAGTCGTACAATGAGCAGTACTTC
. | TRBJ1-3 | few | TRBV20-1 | CSAKEAGQGNTIYF | TGCAGTGCAAAGGAGGCCGGTCAGGGAAACACCATATATTTT
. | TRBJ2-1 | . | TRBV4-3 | CASSQVGAVYNEQFF | TGCGCCAGCAGCCAAGTGGGGGCGGTCTACAATGAGCAGTTCTTC
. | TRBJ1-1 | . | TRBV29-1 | CSVDRAMNTEAFF | TGCAGCGTTGATCGGGCCATGAACACTGAAGCTTTCTTT
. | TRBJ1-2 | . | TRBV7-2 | CASSLGTGAGYGYTF | TGTGCCAGCAGCTTAGGTACGGGGGCAGGCTATGGCTACACCTTC
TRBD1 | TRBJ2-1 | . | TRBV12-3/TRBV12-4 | CASSVRDRGGNEQFF | TGTGCCAGCAGTGTCCGGGACAGGGGTGGGAATGAGCAGTTCTTC
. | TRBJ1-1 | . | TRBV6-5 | CASSFGGGKEAFF | TGTGCCAGCAGTTTCGGAGGCGGGAAAGAAGCTTTCTTT
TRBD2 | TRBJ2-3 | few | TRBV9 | CASSARGGRADTQYF | TGTGCCAGCAGCGCCCGGGGGGGCCGAGCAGATACGCAGTATTTT
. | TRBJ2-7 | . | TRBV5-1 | CASSPIGMGEQYF | TGCGCCAGCAGTCCCATAGGGATGGGAGAGCAGTACTTC
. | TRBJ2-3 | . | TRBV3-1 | CASSQGTLAGDTQYF | TGTGCCAGCAGCCAAGGGACACTTGCTGGAGATACGCAGTATTTT
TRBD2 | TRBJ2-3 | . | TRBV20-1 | CSALPLAASTDTQYF | TGCAGTGCGCTCCCACTAGCGGCTAGCACAGATACGCAGTATTTT